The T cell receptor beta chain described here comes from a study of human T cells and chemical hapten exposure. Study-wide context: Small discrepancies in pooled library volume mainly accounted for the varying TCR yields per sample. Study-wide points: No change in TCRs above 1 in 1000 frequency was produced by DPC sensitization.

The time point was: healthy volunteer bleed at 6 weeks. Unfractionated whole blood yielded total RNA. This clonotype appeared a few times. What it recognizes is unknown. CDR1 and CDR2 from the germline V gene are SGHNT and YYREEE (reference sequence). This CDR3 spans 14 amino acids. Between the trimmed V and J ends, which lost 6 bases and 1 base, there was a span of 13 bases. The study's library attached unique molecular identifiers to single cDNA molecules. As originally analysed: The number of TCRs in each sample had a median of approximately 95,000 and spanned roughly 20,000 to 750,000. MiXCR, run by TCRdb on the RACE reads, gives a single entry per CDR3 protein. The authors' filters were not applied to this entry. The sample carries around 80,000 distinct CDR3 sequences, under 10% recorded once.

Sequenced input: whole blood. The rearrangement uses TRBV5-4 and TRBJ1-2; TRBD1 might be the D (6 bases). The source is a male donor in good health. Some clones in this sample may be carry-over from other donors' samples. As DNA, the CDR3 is TGTGCCAGCAACACGGACAGTAATAACTATGGCTACACCTTC. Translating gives CASNTDSNNYGYTF.